What follows are 23 T cell receptor beta chains derived from one specimen sequenced in a study of T cell responses to AZD1222 COVID-19 vaccine. Generated by immunoSEQ multiplex PCR, the TCRdb table keeps only in-frame clones and is missing some. The table has about 120,000 clones, approximately 90% seen once. This material consisted of peripheral blood, taken on day 0 of AZD1222 vaccination. The receptors here all came from an adult in good health.

The J gene is TRBJ2-7, the V gene TRBV5-1; D may be TRBD1 (6 bases). Trimming left V 0 bases short and J 0 bases short, with 7 bases between. The CDR3 runs 14 residues. Germline V gene sequence: CDR1 SGHRS, CDR2 YFSETQ. CDR3 nucleotide sequence: TGCGCCAGCAGCTTGGGACAGGTCTCCTACGAGCAGTACTTC. Translating it yields CASSLGQVSYEQYF.

The chain couples TRBV7-2 to TRBJ2-1; possibly TRBD1 for D (6 bases). V lost 3 bases and J 2 bases, leaving 11 bases between the germline ends. The germline V gene has CDR1 SGHTA and CDR2 FQGNSA. The CDR3 has 15 amino acids. CDR3 in amino acids: CASSLSGTTYNEQFF. The CDR3 DNA sequence: TGTGCCAGCAGCTTGTCCGGGACAACCTACAATGAGCAGTTCTTC.

The CDR3 protein is CASSQIRGTEAFF. For the CDR3, the DNA is TGTGCCAGCAGTCAAATCAGGGGAACTGAAGCTTTCTTT. The genes are TRBV2 and TRBJ1-1, with a tentative D call TRBD1 (6 bases). Germline V lookup: CDR1 SNHLY, CDR2 FYNNEI. Trimming took 5 bases from V and 5 from J, leaving 12 bases between them. This CDR3 has 13 residues.

The chain has TRBV18 and TRBJ1-1; 7 bases match TRBD1. After removal of 3 bases from V and 2 bases from J, the junction contained 9 bases not matched to a gene. This CDR3 has 16 amino acids. Germline V gene data show CDR1 as KGHSH and CDR2 as LQKENI. CDR3 nucleotide sequence: TGTGCCAGCTCACCGTCGGGACAGCTTACCAACACTGAAGCTTTCTTT. This encodes CASSPSGQLTNTEAFF.

The chain joins TRBV2 to TRBJ1-1, with a possible D match to TRBD1 (6 bases). The CDR3 totals 16 residues. Looked up from germline, CDR1 is SNHLY and CDR2 is FYNNEI. V lost 7 bases and J 0 bases, leaving 18 bases between the germline ends. The CDR3 region is CASTLNGGLLNTEAFF. The CDR3 region has the DNA TGTGCCAGCACCCTCAATGGGGGGCTACTGAACACTGAAGCTTTCTTT.

V and J are TRBV27 and TRBJ1-6; 8 bases are shared with TRBD1. The CDR3 loop spans 16 amino acids. Per germline, CDR1 MNHEY and CDR2 SMNVEV (reference sequence). V gave up 5 bases and J gave up 2 bases; unmatched junction bases: 5. The CDR3 reads CASSPRTGTYNSPLHF. The CDR3 DNA reads TGTGCCAGCAGTCCCCGGACAGGGACCTATAATTCACCCCTCCACTTT.

The rearrangement uses TRBV11-2 and TRBJ2-1; TRBD2 matches at 7 bases. Germline-derived CDR1 and CDR2 are SGHAT and FQNNGV. The CDR3 runs to 15 residues. With 3 bases clipped from V and 5 bases from J, the junction kept 7 bases outside the gene matches. The CDR3, as DNA: TGTGCCAGCAGCTTTTATTCGCGGGGGAACAATGAGCAGTTCTTC. It translates to CASSFYSRGNNEQFF.

The chain combines TRBV9 with TRBJ2-1; the D gene is possibly TRBD1 (6 bases). Germline CDR1 and CDR2: SGDLS and YYNGEE. Trimming removed 4 bases from V and 5 bases from J, with 13 bases in between. This CDR3 has 14 amino acids. CDR3 sequence reads: CASSLWDTNNEQFF. The CDR3 nucleotides are TGTGCCAGCAGCCTCTGGGACACCAACAATGAGCAGTTCTTC.

The gene calls are TRBV30 and TRBJ1-5, with 8 bases fitting TRBD1. The CDR3 runs to 14 residues. Germline CDR1 reads GTSNPN; CDR2 reads SVGIG (reference sequence). Trimming took 4 bases from V and 6 from J; bases not matched to a gene: 8. CDR3 loop: CAWTPGQGGQPQHF. As DNA, the CDR3 is TGTGCCTGGACGCCTGGACAGGGAGGTCAGCCCCAGCATTTT.

V gene TRBV11-2 combines with J gene TRBJ2-7, with a weak D call TRBD2 (5 bases). Germline V gene data show CDR1 as SGHAT and CDR2 as FQNNGV. The CDR3 is 16 residues long. V lost 0 bases, J lost 3 bases, and 15 bases lay in between. The chain's CDR3 is CASSLDGSGYDYEQYF. The CDR3 nucleotides are TGTGCCAGCAGCTTAGATGGGTCGGGGTACGACTACGAGCAGTACTTC.

This chain uses TRBV2 with TRBJ1-5; TRBD1 agrees at 7 bases. The trim removed 5 bases at V and 4 bases at J, leaving 8 bases unmatched. The CDR3 sequence is 15 residues long. Germline V lookup: CDR1 SNHLY, CDR2 FYNNEI. CDR3 in amino acids: CASSPGQVLNQPQHF. The CDR3 DNA follows: TGTGCCAGCAGTCCAGGACAGGTCTTGAATCAGCCCCAGCATTTT.

The V and J genes are TRBV29-1 and TRBJ1-4; possible D gene TRBD1, 6 bases. CDR3 size: 13 residues. V lost 7 bases and J lost 3, with 12 bases in between. Germline CDR1 and CDR2: SQVTM and ANQGSEA. CDR3 bases: TGCAGCGCAACAGGGAATGCTAATGAAAAACTGTTTTTT. This encodes CSATGNANEKLFF.

This clone was seen once. V usage is TRBV30 and J usage is TRBJ1-1; perhaps TRBD1 as D (6 bases). This CDR3 is 19 amino acids long. V was clipped by 5 bases and J by 3 bases, with 31 bases between them. Germline CDR1 and CDR2: GTSNPN and SVGIG (reference sequence). The CDR3: CAWWGADSDFYPGDTEAFF. The CDR3 DNA sequence: TGTGCCTGGTGGGGGGCCGACAGTGACTTCTACCCCGGGGACACTGAAGCTTTCTTT.

The chain couples TRBV19 to TRBJ1-5; 7 nucleotides agree with TRBD1. V trimming: 1 base; J trimming: 5 bases; junction bases outside the gene matches: 2. CDR1 is LNHDA, CDR2 SQIVND, per germline (reference sequence). The CDR3 has 14 residues. CDR3 in DNA: TGTGCCAGTAGTATAGGGCAGGGGGATCAGCCCCAGCATTTT. Translated, it gives CASSIGQGDQPQHF.

This chain connects TRBV28 to TRBJ1-5, with TRBD1 matching over 11 bases. The trim removed 2 bases at V and 5 bases at J, leaving 2 bases unmatched. Germline loops: CDR1 MDHEN, CDR2 SYDVKM. There are 15 residues in the CDR3. CDR3 in DNA: TGTGCCAGCAGTTTAACGGGACAGGGGGATCAGCCCCAGCATTTT. As protein: CASSLTGQGDQPQHF.

The chain combines TRBV6-5 with TRBJ2-2; TRBD1 might be the D (6 bases). Trimming removed 6 bases from V and 0 bases from J, with 11 bases in between. This CDR3 is 15 amino acids long. Germline V gene sequence: CDR1 MNHEY, CDR2 SVGAGI. CDR3 protein: CASSIGQPNTGELFF. The CDR3 DNA sequence: TGTGCCAGCAGCATTGGACAGCCGAACACCGGGGAGCTGTTTTTT.

V usage is TRBV19 and J usage is TRBJ2-3; 9 bases align to TRBD1. The CDR3 extends over 16 amino acids. Trimming cost V 5 bases and J 4 bases; bases outside gene matches: 10. The germline V gene encodes CDR1 LNHDA and CDR2 SQIVND (reference sequence). CDR3 bases: TGTGCCAGTAGTTCGCTCGGGACAGGGAGTCCAGATACGCAGTATTTT. Amino acids: CASSSLGTGSPDTQYF.

This chain links TRBV19 with TRBJ1-1; D gene ambiguous. This CDR3 is built from 15 residues. Trimming cost V 3 bases and J 0 bases, with 11 bases left between them. Germline-derived CDR1 and CDR2 are LNHDA and SQIVND (reference sequence). The chain's CDR3 is CASSILTPLNTEAFF. The CDR3 region has the DNA TGTGCCAGTAGTATTTTAACGCCTTTGAACACTGAAGCTTTCTTT.

The chain is built from TRBV28 and TRBJ1-1; no definite D call. Germline lookup yields CDR1 MDHEN and CDR2 SYDVKM. Trimming cost V 4 bases and J 0 bases, with 15 bases left between them. This CDR3 contains 16 residues. CDR3 amino acids: CASSWSFVTMNTEAFF. CDR3 coding DNA: TGTGCCAGCAGTTGGTCCTTCGTAACCATGAACACTGAAGCTTTCTTT. Full variable domain (rest looked up from reference TRBV28 and TRBJ1-1): DVKVTQSSRYLVKRTGEKVFLECVQDMDHENMFWYRQDPGLGLRLIYFSYDVKMKEKGDIPEGYSVSREKKERFSLILESASTNQTSMYLCASSWSFVTMNTEAFFGQGTRLTVV.

This chain links TRBV5-1 with TRBJ1-2; TRBD1 agrees at 9 bases. CDR3 size: 16 residues. V was clipped by 3 bases and J by 0 bases; unmatched bases: 6. The germline V gene encodes CDR1 SGHRS and CDR2 YFSETQ. The CDR3 region has the DNA TGCGCCAGCAGCTCCTGGACAGGGGCGCCTAACTATGGCTACACCTTC. Its protein product is CASSSWTGAPNYGYTF.

The V and J genes are TRBV6-5 and TRBJ1-1; D gene ambiguous. The V gene's germline CDR1 is MNHEY and CDR2 SVGAGI. V lost 7 bases and J lost 4, with 13 bases in between. This CDR3 comprises 13 residues. The CDR3 reads CASNRVYGTEAFF. The CDR3 nucleotides are TGTGCCAGCAATCGGGTGTATGGCACTGAAGCTTTCTTT.

V usage is TRBV6-1 and J usage is TRBJ1-5; D is perhaps TRBD1 (5 bases). This CDR3 has 17 amino acids. V was clipped by 0 bases and J by 0 bases, with 12 bases between them. Germline-derived CDR1 and CDR2 are MNHNS and SASEGT. The CDR3 spells CASSEAYSGISNQPQHF. The CDR3 bases are TGTGCCAGCAGTGAAGCGTACTCAGGGATTAGCAATCAGCCCCAGCATTTT.

V usage is TRBV2 and J usage is TRBJ1-3; 9 bases line up with TRBD1. The CDR3 contains 16 residues. Germline CDR1 is SNHLY and CDR2 is FYNNEI. Trimming took 4 bases from V and 0 from J; bases not matched to a gene: 4. The DNA of the CDR3 is TGTGCCAGCAGTGGGGGACAGGGCAACTCTGGAAACACCATATATTTT. Residues: CASSGGQGNSGNTIYF.